The clone carrying this T cell receptor beta chain came up a few times. No antigen is known for it. The data stem from a study of vaccination effects on CD4 cells after COVID-19. Only in-frame clones appear in the TCRdb table, and some are missing; sequencing was by immunoSEQ multiplex PCR. This table holds more than 60,000 clones, around 70% found once. Isolation of CD4+ T cells took place after approximately ten days of culture. Each participant was given two doses of one vaccine (BNT162b2 or mRNA-1273). Trimming stripped 0 bases from V and 1 base from J, with 10 bases between. From germline, CDR1 is SGHRS and CDR2 YFSETQ. This CDR3 has 15 amino acids.

The V gene is TRBV5-1, the J gene TRBJ1-2; D perhaps matches TRBD1 (5 bases). This TCR was sampled from a human donor who received a COVID-19 vaccine. The sequenced sample was CD4+ T cells from PBMCs cultured without peptide, obtained after COVID-19 vaccination. The CDR3 sequence is CASSLDPGNNYGYTF. DNA of the CDR3: TGCGCCAGCAGCTTGGATCCAGGGAATAACTATGGCTACACCTTC.